These T cell receptor beta chains were read from a single sample in a study of siplizumab effects on memory and regulatory T cells. This table comes from immunoSEQ multiplex PCR, and its TCRdb copy is limited to in-frame clones, with some not included. The repertoire holds about 82,000 clones, with approximately 88% as singletons. The sequencing sample was made of Tregs sorted from blood. These receptor sequences come from a human donor in good health. The CDR3 runs from the conserved cysteine through the conserved F or W. The D gene is left open where the match is weak. Clone size, where shown, is once, few, many, or a class for clones that have expanded.

-	-	TRBJ2-7	TRBV6-4	CASSEMMGYEQYF	TGTGCCAGCAGTGAGATGATGGGCTACGAGCAGTACTTC
-	-	TRBJ2-7	TRBV28	CASRLGLTSYEQYF	TGTGCCAGCAGGCTTGGCCTGACCTCCTACGAGCAGTACTTC
-	medium-sized	TRBJ2-7	TRBV4-1	CASSRDRTYEQYF	TGCGCCAGCAGCCGAGACAGAACCTACGAGCAGTACTTC
-	-	TRBJ1-1	TRBV2	CAGNRALNTEAFF	TGTGCCGGGAACAGGGCACTGAACACTGAAGCTTTCTTT
-	-	TRBJ2-1	TRBV9	CASSVATWMEQFF	TGTGCCAGCAGCGTAGCTACGTGGATGGAGCAGTTCTTC
-	-	TRBJ1-1	TRBV11-1	CASSLAGQATVGAFF	TGTGCCAGCAGCTTAGCCGGGCAAGCGACAGTGGGAGCTTTCTTT
-	-	TRBJ2-5	TRBV28	CASMGGWETQYF	TGTGCCAGCATGGGGGGTTGGGAGACCCAGTACTTC
TRBD1	-	TRBJ2-3	TRBV6-5	CASSYSQGAIDTQYF	TGTGCCAGCAGTTACTCACAGGGGGCAATTGATACGCAGTATTTT
TRBD1	-	TRBJ1-4	TRBV5-4	CASSLTGGDNEKLFF	TGTGCCAGCAGCTTAACAGGGGGCGATAATGAAAAACTGTTTTTT
TRBD1	-	TRBJ1-6	TRBV10-2	CASSRTGPQLGSYNSPLHF	TGCGCCAGCAGTCGGACAGGGCCCCAACTGGGGTCCTATAATTCACCCCTCCACTTT
-	-	TRBJ2-7	TRBV7-9	CASSLQAGSYEQYF	TGTGCCAGCAGCTTACAGGCCGGCTCCTACGAGCAGTACTTC
-	-	TRBJ2-5	TRBV6-6	CASSSTEGGETQYF	TGTGCCAGCAGTTCTACGGAAGGGGGAGAGACCCAGTACTTC
TRBD2	-	TRBJ2-3	TRBV14	CASSPGTTSITDTQYF	TGTGCCAGCAGCCCTGGGACTACCTCAATCACAGATACGCAGTATTTT
-	-	TRBJ2-3	TRBV18	CASSPPLDTQYF	TGTGCCAGCTCACCCCCTCTAGATACGCAGTATTTT
TRBD1	-	TRBJ2-7	TRBV11-1	CASSWDRGSHEQYF	TGTGCCAGCAGCTGGGACAGGGGGAGCCACGAGCAGTACTTC
-	-	TRBJ2-2	TRBV10-1	CASSPLRGTGELFF	TGCGCCAGCAGTCCGTTAAGGGGCACCGGGGAGCTGTTTTTT
-	-	TRBJ1-1	TRBV5-8	CASSLSRTEAFF	TGTGCCAGCAGCTTGTCTCGGACGGAAGCTTTCTTT
-	once	TRBJ2-2	TRBV27	CASSERRTVDSGELFF	TGTGCCAGCAGTGAAAGACGGACTGTTGATTCCGGGGAGCTGTTTTTT
-	-	TRBJ2-1	TRBV11-2	CASSLVIYNEQFF	TGTGCCAGCAGCTTAGTCATTTACAATGAGCAGTTCTTC
-	-	TRBJ1-2	TRBV28	CASSLGGWQGISYGYTF	TGTGCCAGCAGTTTAGGGGGGTGGCAGGGGATCAGCTATGGCTACACCTTC
-	-	TRBJ2-5	TRBV7-9	CASSLAGGGSGPKTQYF	TGTGCCAGCAGCTTAGCAGGGGGGGGTAGCGGACCCAAGACCCAGTACTTC
-	-	TRBJ1-3	TRBV6-6	CASSTPRGNTIYF	TGTGCCAGCAGTACCCCCCGTGGAAACACCATATATTTT
-	-	TRBJ1-1	TRBV18	CASSPPSPNTEAFF	TGTGCCAGCTCACCACCGTCTCCGAACACTGAAGCTTTCTTT
TRBD1	-	TRBJ1-2	TRBV5-1	CASSARQGGYGYTF	TGCGCCAGCAGCGCCCGACAGGGAGGCTATGGCTACACCTTC
-	-	TRBJ1-1	TRBV5-1	CASSIFGGPEAFF	TGCGCCAGCAGTATCTTCGGGGGACCTGAAGCTTTCTTT
-	many	TRBJ1-1	TRBV6-5	CASSYAAWNTEAFF	TGTGCCAGCAGTTACGCCGCCTGGAACACTGAAGCTTTCTTT
-	-	TRBJ1-4	TRBV7-9	CASSRLQGPATNEKLFF	TGTGCCAGCAGCCGGCTACAGGGTCCCGCAACTAATGAAAAACTGTTTTTT
-	-	TRBJ2-2	TRBV6-1	CASSFQTRELFF	TGTGCCAGCAGTTTCCAGACCCGGGAGCTGTTTTTT
-	-	TRBJ2-5	TRBV6-5	CASSYLTAQETQYF	TGTGCCAGCAGTTACTTGACAGCTCAAGAGACCCAGTACTTC
TRBD1	-	TRBJ1-1	TRBV9	CASRRDRAINTEAFF	TGTGCCAGCAGGAGGGACAGGGCAATAAACACTGAAGCTTTCTTT
-	-	TRBJ2-5	TRBV29-1	CSVSRVQETQYF	TGCAGCGTCTCCAGAGTCCAAGAGACCCAGTACTTC
-	-	TRBJ1-5	TRBV10-3	CAISSETHYQPQHF	TGTGCCATCAGTTCCGAGACCCATTATCAGCCCCAGCATTTT
-	-	TRBJ2-3	TRBV5-4	CASSSPPRGTQAPDTQYF	TGTGCCAGCAGCTCACCCCCAAGAGGAACTCAAGCCCCTGATACGCAGTATTTT
TRBD1	-	TRBJ1-1	TRBV11-2	CASSLGQVKNTEAFF	TGTGCCAGCAGCCTTGGACAGGTGAAGAACACTGAAGCTTTCTTT
-	-	TRBJ2-7	TRBV5-1	CASSLTAGTYEQYF	TGCGCCAGCAGCTTGACGGCCGGTACCTACGAGCAGTACTTC
TRBD2	-	TRBJ2-1	TRBV28	CASRKSPVLAGAGNEQFF	TGTGCCAGCAGGAAGTCCCCAGTACTAGCGGGGGCAGGAAATGAGCAGTTCTTC
-	few	TRBJ1-1	TRBV7-9	CASSLSANTEAFF	TGTGCCAGCAGCCTGTCGGCGAACACTGAAGCTTTCTTT
-	-	TRBJ2-5	TRBV5-4	CASSLAGPQTQYF	TGTGCCAGCAGCTTGGCAGGCCCCCAGACCCAGTACTTC
TRBD1	-	TRBJ1-6	TRBV6-6	CASSSGTGPNSPLHF	TGTGCCAGCAGTTCCGGGACAGGGCCCAATTCACCCCTCCACTTT
-	once	TRBJ2-7	TRBV27	CASSYSYVGLSYEQYF	TGTGCCAGCAGTTACTCATACGTAGGGCTCTCCTACGAGCAGTACTTC
-	-	TRBJ1-2	TRBV4-3	CASSQDRAGLGGYTF	TGCGCCAGCAGCCAAGACCGGGCAGGCCTGGGGGGCTACACCTTC
-	-	TRBJ2-7	TRBV7-9	CASSKQGRYEQYF	TGTGCCAGCAGCAAACAGGGAAGGTACGAGCAGTACTTC
-	-	TRBJ2-5	TRBV4-1	CASSLHLQGETQYF	TGCGCCAGCAGCCTTCATTTGCAGGGCGAGACCCAGTACTTC
-	-	TRBJ2-3	TRBV6-1	CASSMGVAYTDTQYF	TGTGCCAGCAGTATGGGAGTCGCCTACACAGATACGCAGTATTTT
TRBD2	-	TRBJ2-1	TRBV9	CASSAGGQPLYNEQFF	TGTGCCAGCAGCGCGGGAGGGCAGCCCCTCTACAATGAGCAGTTCTTC
-	-	TRBJ1-2	TRBV27	CASSFKGRNGYTF	TGTGCCAGCAGTTTTAAGGGGCGCAATGGCTACACCTTC